This T cell receptor beta chain was sequenced for a study of CD8+CD57+ T cells in acquired aplastic anemia. In its sample, this clonotype was seen many times. Its matching antigen is unknown. It was genomic DNA that served as the template for profiling TCR beta VDJ and CDR3. TCRdb re-derived calls from the reads in MiXCR, one entry per CDR3 protein. The repertoire holds about 400,000 distinct CDR3 sequences, with about two thirds as singletons. Study-level findings and limits: For CD8+ Simpson's diversity, patients and controls showed no significant difference.

Sequenced: sorted CD4+, CD8+, or CD8+CD57+ T cells (not recorded which) from PBMCs. This clonotype was obtained from a human donor in good health, serving as a control.

The CDR3 reads CASSRTGLAGPNEQFF. CDR3 bases: TGCGCCAGCAGCCGAACCGGACTAGCGGGGCCCAATGAGCAGTTCTTC. This chain uses TRBV5-1 with TRBJ2-1; TRBD2 agrees at 12 bases. The CDR3 covers 16 residues. The ends lost 4 bases at V and 6 bases at J; junction bases unmatched: 8. The germline gives CDR1 SGHRS, CDR2 YFSETQ.